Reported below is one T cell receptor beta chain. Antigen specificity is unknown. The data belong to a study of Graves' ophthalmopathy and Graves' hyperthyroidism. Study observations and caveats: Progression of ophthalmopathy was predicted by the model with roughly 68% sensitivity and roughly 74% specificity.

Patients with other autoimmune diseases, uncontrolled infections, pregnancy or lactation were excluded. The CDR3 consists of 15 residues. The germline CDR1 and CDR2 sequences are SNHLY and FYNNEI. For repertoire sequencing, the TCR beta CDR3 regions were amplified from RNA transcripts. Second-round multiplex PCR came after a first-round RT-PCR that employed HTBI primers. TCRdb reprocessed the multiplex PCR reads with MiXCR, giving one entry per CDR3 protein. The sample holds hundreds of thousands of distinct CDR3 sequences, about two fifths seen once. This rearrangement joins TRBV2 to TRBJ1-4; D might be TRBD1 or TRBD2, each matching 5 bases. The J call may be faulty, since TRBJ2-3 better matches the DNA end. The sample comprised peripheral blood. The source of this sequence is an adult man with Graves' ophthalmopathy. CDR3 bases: TGTGCCAGCAGTGAATCTCGGGGCCGAGGAGATACGCAGTATTTT. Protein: CASSESRGRGDTQYF.